Listed below are T cell receptor beta chains from one sample, sequenced in a study of CD8 T cells in ankylosing spondylitis. MiXCR, applied by TCRdb to the 5' RACE reads, yields one record per CDR3 protein. The sample lists hundreds of thousands of distinct CDR3 sequences, 20% to 25% occurring once. The sample taken for sequencing was blood, either unsorted or a sorted T cell fraction (not recorded which). These receptors all come from a male donor with ankylosing spondylitis or in good health (not recorded which). The CDR3 runs from the conserved cysteine through the conserved F or W. Each record gives: J gene, clone size, V gene, D gene, CDR3 protein, CDR3 DNA. A D gene is named only where the DNA matches it firmly. The size of a clone is reported for some rows only, either as once, few or many, or as a class for expanded clones.

j_gene: TRBJ2-3; abundance: few; v_gene: TRBV20-1; d_gene: -; CDR3aa: CSALLGGRKDTQYF; CDR3nt: TGCAGTGCCCTATTGGGGGGCAGGAAGGATACGCAGTATTTT
j_gene: TRBJ2-4; abundance: few; v_gene: TRBV6-4; d_gene: TRBD1; CDR3aa: CASSGPEDRLAKNIQYF; CDR3nt: TGTGCCAGCAGTGGTCCCGAGGACAGGCTAGCCAAAAACATTCAGTACTTC
j_gene: TRBJ2-2; abundance: -; v_gene: TRBV6-5; d_gene: TRBD1; CDR3aa: CASSYSGQANTGELFF; CDR3nt: TGTGCCAGCAGTTACTCGGGACAGGCGAACACCGGGGAGCTGTTTTTT
j_gene: TRBJ1-1; abundance: -; v_gene: TRBV7-2; d_gene: -; CDR3aa: CASSFRTMNTEAFF; CDR3nt: TGTGCCAGCAGCTTTCGTACAATGAACACTGAAGCTTTCTTT
j_gene: TRBJ2-7; abundance: -; v_gene: TRBV3-1; d_gene: TRBD2; CDR3aa: CASSQDRWEGRGTYEQYF; CDR3nt: TGTGCCAGCAGCCAAGATCGGTGGGAGGGCAGAGGGACCTACGAGCAGTACTTC
j_gene: TRBJ2-7; abundance: -; v_gene: TRBV4-1; d_gene: -; CDR3aa: CASSQMTDFSYEQYF; CDR3nt: TGCGCCAGCAGCCAGATGACGGACTTCTCCTACGAGCAGTACTTC
j_gene: TRBJ2-1; abundance: -; v_gene: TRBV29-1; d_gene: TRBD1; CDR3aa: CSVEDLGTGGDNEQFF; CDR3nt: TGCAGCGTTGAAGATCTAGGGACAGGGGGGGACAATGAGCAGTTCTTC
j_gene: TRBJ2-5; abundance: few; v_gene: TRBV27; d_gene: TRBD1; CDR3aa: CASSLIGQGETQYF; CDR3nt: TGTGCCAGCAGTTTGATCGGACAGGGGGAGACCCAGTACTTC
j_gene: TRBJ2-1; abundance: -; v_gene: TRBV11-1; d_gene: -; CDR3aa: CASSLGLRPNEQFF; CDR3nt: TGTGCCAGCAGCTTAGGACTCCGGCCCAATGAGCAGTTCTTC
j_gene: TRBJ1-1; abundance: few; v_gene: TRBV20-1; d_gene: TRBD1; CDR3aa: CSAGGDRDDTEAFF; CDR3nt: TGCAGTGCTGGCGGGGACAGGGATGACACTGAAGCTTTCTTT
j_gene: TRBJ2-7; abundance: -; v_gene: TRBV5-1; d_gene: -; CDR3aa: CASSFSSGNSYEQYF; CDR3nt: TGCGCCAGCAGCTTCTCCTCAGGAAACTCCTACGAGCAGTACTTC
j_gene: TRBJ1-4; abundance: -; v_gene: TRBV7-9; d_gene: -; CDR3aa: CASSFGGDTNEKLFF; CDR3nt: TGTGCCAGCAGCTTTGGAGGGGATACTAATGAAAAACTGTTTTTT
j_gene: TRBJ2-5; abundance: -; v_gene: TRBV7-9; d_gene: TRBD1; CDR3aa: CASSRTGREETQYF; CDR3nt: TGTGCCAGCAGCCGGACAGGAAGGGAAGAGACCCAGTACTTC
j_gene: TRBJ1-2; abundance: -; v_gene: TRBV7-9; d_gene: TRBD1; CDR3aa: CASSFLGGGANYGYTF; CDR3nt: TGTGCCAGCAGCTTCTTAGGAGGGGGCGCTAACTATGGCTACACCTTC
j_gene: TRBJ2-1; abundance: few; v_gene: TRBV6-1; d_gene: TRBD1; CDR3aa: CASSPGGTGNEQFF; CDR3nt: TGTGCCAGCAGCCCAGGGGGCACCGGCAATGAGCAGTTCTTC
j_gene: TRBJ2-7; abundance: once; v_gene: TRBV20-1; d_gene: -; CDR3aa: CSAEWGEPPSYEQYF; CDR3nt: TGCAGTGCCGAGTGGGGGGAACCCCCCTCCTACGAGCAGTACTTC
j_gene: TRBJ2-7; abundance: few; v_gene: TRBV12-3/TRBV12-4; d_gene: TRBD2; CDR3aa: CASRLAGGSYEQYF; CDR3nt: TGTGCCAGCAGACTAGCGGGGGGATCGTACGAGCAGTACTTC
j_gene: TRBJ2-1; abundance: -; v_gene: TRBV30; d_gene: TRBD1; CDR3aa: CAWSPERTGVGEQFF; CDR3nt: TGTGCCTGGAGCCCCGAGCGGACAGGGGTTGGTGAGCAGTTCTTC